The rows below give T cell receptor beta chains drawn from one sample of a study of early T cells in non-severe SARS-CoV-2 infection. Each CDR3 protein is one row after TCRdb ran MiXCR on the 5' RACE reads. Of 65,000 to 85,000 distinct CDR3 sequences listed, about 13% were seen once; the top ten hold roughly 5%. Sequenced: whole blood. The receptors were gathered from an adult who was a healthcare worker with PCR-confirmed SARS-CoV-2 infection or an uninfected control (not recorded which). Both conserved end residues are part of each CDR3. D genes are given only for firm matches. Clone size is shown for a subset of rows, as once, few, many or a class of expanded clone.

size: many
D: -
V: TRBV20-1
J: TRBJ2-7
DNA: TGCAGTGCTAGAGACCCACTTAATACCTACGAGCAGTACTTC
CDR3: CSARDPLNTYEQYF

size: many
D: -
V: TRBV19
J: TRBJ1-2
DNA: TGTGCCAGTAGTATATCGGCGCGAAGGGGTAGCGGCTACACCTTC
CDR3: CASSISARRGSGYTF

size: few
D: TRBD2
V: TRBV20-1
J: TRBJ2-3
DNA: TGCAGTGCTCCTTCAGCGGGAGTTATAGATACGCAGTATTTT
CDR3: CSAPSAGVIDTQYF

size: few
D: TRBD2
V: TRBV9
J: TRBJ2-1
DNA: TGTGCCAGCAGCGTGGGGACTAGCGGGGTCAATGAGCAGTTCTTC
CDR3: CASSVGTSGVNEQFF

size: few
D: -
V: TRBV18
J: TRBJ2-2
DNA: TGTGCCCTCCGGCCCGGAAACACCGGGGAGCTGTTTTTT
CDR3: CALRPGNTGELFF

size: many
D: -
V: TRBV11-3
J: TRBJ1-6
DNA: TGTGCCAGCAGCATCAGGAGCTCCTATAATTCACCCCTCCACTTT
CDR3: CASSIRSSYNSPLHF

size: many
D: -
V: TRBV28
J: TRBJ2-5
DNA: TGTGCCAGCAGTTTACTTGGGGAGACCCAGTACTTC
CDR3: CASSLLGETQYF

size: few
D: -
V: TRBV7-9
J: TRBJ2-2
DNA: TGTGCCAGCGTGGCGGAGGGCACCGGGGAGCTGTTTTTT
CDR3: CASVAEGTGELFF

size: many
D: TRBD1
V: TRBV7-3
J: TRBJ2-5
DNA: TGTGCCAGCAGCCCAACAACAGGGGGCTGGGAGACCCAGTACTTC
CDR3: CASSPTTGGWETQYF

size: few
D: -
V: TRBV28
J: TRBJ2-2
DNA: TGTGCCAGCACCAGGCGCACCGGGGAGCTGTTTTTT
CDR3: CASTRRTGELFF

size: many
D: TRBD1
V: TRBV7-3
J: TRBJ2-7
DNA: TGTGCCAGCAGCTCCCGGGACAGCTACGAGCAGTACTTC
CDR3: CASSSRDSYEQYF

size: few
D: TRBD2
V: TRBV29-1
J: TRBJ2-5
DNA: TGCAGCGTTCTCCAAGCGGGGAGAAAAGAGACCCAGTACTTC
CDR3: CSVLQAGRKETQYF

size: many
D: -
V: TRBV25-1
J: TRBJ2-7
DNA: TGTGCCAGCCGCTCTGGACGGAACGTCTACGAGCAGTACTTC
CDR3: CASRSGRNVYEQYF

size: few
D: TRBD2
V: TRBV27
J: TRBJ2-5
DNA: TGTGCCAGCAATCAAACTAGCGACCAAGAGACCCAGTACTTC
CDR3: CASNQTSDQETQYF

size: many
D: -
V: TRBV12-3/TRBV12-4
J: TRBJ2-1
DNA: TGTGCCAGCAGTTTAATCGGGGTCAATGAGCAGTTCTTC
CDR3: CASSLIGVNEQFF

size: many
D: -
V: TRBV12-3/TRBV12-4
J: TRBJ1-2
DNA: TGTGCCAGCAGTTTAGCGCTAGGATTCGGGGCCTGGGATGGCTACACCTTC
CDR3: CASSLALGFGAWDGYTF

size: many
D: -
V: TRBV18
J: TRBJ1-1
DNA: TGTGCCAGCTCACCACGGAACACTGAAGCTTTCTTT
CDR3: CASSPRNTEAFF

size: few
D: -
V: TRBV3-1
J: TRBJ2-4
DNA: TGTGCCAGCAGCCAAGTTCTCGCGGGAACCAAAAACATTCAGTACTTC
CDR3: CASSQVLAGTKNIQYF

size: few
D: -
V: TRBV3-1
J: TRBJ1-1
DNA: TGTGCCAGCAGCCCCTCGCGCATGAACACTGAAGCTTTCTTT
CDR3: CASSPSRMNTEAFF

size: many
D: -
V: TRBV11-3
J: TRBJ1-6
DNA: TGTGCCAGCAGCCCTACCCGGACCTCCTATAATTCACCCCTCCACTTT
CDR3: CASSPTRTSYNSPLHF

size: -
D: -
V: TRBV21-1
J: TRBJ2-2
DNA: TGTGCCAGCAGCAAAAAAAAGGGTAACTCTGGGTGCGCCGGGGAGCTGTTTTTT
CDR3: CASSKKKGNSGCAGELFF

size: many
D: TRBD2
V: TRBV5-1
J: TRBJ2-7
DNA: TGCGCCAGCAGCTCGAGACTAGCGGGGGATCACGAGCAGTACTTC
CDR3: CASSSRLAGDHEQYF

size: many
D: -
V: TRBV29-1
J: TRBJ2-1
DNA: TGCAGCGTTGGGACCCACAATGAGCAGTTCTTC
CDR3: CSVGTHNEQFF

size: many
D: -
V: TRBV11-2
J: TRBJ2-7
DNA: TGTGCCAGCAGCCCCCACAGGGGAGGATCCTACGAGCAGTACTTC
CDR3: CASSPHRGGSYEQYF

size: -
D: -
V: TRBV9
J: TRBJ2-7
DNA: TGTGCCAGCAGCGGGACGGGGCTTGGGCAGTACTTC
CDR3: CASSGTGLGQYF

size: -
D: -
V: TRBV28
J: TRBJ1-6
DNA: TGTGCCAGCAGTTCCATAGGGGAGTCCAATTCACCCCTCCACTTT
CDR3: CASSSIGESNSPLHF

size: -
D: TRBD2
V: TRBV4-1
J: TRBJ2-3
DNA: TGCGCCAGCAGCTCCCTAGCGGGAGTTGGTGATACGCAGTATTTT
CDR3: CASSSLAGVGDTQYF

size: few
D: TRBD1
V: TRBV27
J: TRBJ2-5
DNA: TGTGCCAGCAGTTTAGCGGCAGGGGGTTGGGGGACCCAGTACTTC
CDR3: CASSLAAGGWGTQYF

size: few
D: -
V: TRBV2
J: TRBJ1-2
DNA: TGTGCCAGCAGGTTGGGCTATGGCTACACCTTC
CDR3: CASRLGYGYTF

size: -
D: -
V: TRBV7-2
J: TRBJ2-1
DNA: TGTGCCAGCAGCTCTACGGTTGAGCAGTTCTTC
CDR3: CASSSTVEQFF

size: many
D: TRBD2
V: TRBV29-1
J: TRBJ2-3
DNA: TGCAGCCCCGAGACTAGCGGCATCACAGATACGCAGTATTTT
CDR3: CSPETSGITDTQYF

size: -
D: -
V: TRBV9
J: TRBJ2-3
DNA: TGTGCCAGCAGCGTAGAACTACGGGGGACAGATACGCAGTATTTT
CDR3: CASSVELRGTDTQYF

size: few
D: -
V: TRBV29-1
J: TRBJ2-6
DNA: TGCAGCGCCGGACACCCTGGGGCCAACGTCCTGACTTTC
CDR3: CSAGHPGANVLTF

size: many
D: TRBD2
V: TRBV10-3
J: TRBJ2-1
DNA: TGTGCCATCAGTGCCAGACTAGCGGGAGATCGGAATGAGCAGTTCTTC
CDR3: CAISARLAGDRNEQFF

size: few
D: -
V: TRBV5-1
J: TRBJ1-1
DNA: TGCGCCAGCAGCTTGGCCACAGCAGGCACTGAAGCTTTCTTT
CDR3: CASSLATAGTEAFF

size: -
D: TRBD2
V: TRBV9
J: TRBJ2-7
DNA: TGTGCCAGCAGCCCCAGAGGGAGGGGCGAGCAGTACTTC
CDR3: CASSPRGRGEQYF

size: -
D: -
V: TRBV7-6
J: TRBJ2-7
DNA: TGTGCCAGCAGCTTAGGGACCGAGAGCTCCTACGAGCAGTACTTC
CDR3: CASSLGTESSYEQYF

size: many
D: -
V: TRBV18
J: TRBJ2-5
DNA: TGTGCCAGCTCACCTCCAGGCATCGGAAGGGAGACCCAGTACTTC
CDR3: CASSPPGIGRETQYF

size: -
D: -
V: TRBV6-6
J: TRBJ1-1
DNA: TGTGCCAGCGGTAGCACAGGAACGGGGCACACTGAAGCTTTCTTT
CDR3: CASGSTGTGHTEAFF

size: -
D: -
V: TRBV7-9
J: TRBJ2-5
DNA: TGTGCCAGTAATAGGGCGGAACAAGAGACCCAGTACTTC
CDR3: CASNRAEQETQYF

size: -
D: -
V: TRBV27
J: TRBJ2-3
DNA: TGTGCCAGCAGGACGGGGTCAGATACGCAGTATTTT
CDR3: CASRTGSDTQYF